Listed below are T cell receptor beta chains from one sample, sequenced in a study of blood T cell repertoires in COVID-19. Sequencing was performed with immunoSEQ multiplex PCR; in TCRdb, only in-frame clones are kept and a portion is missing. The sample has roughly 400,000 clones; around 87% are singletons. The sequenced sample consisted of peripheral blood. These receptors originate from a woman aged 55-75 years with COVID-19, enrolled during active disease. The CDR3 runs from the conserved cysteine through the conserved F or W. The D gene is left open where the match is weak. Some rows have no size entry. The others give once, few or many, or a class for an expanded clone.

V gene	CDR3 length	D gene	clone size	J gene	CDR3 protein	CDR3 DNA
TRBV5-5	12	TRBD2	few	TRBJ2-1	CASSTIAGGSFF	TGTGCCAGCAGCACAATAGCGGGGGGGTCGTTCTTC
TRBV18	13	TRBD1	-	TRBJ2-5	CASSGQGQETQYF	TGTGCCAGCTCTGGACAGGGCCAAGAGACCCAGTACTTC
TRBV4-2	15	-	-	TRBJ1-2	CASSQERSQYYGYTF	TGTGCCAGCAGCCAAGAACGGAGCCAGTACTATGGCTACACCTTC
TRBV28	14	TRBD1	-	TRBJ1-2	CASRTTGTGAGYTF	TGTGCCAGCAGAACAACCGGGACAGGAGCTGGCTACACCTTC
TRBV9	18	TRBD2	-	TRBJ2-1	CASSVGGEGLATYNEQFF	TGTGCCAGCAGCGTAGGGGGCGAAGGACTAGCCACCTACAATGAGCAGTTCTTC
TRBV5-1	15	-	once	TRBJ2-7	CASSWDRDLSSPISF	TGCGCCAGCAGCTGGGACCGGGACTTAAGTTCTCCTATTAGCTTC
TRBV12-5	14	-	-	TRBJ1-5	CASGNRERGQPQHF	TGTGCTAGCGGAAACAGGGAGAGAGGTCAGCCCCAGCATTTT
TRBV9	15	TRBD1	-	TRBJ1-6	CASSVEGTGNSPLHF	TGTGCCAGCAGCGTAGAGGGGACAGGAAATTCACCCCTCCACTTT
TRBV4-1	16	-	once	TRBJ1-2	CASSQDFGGAGRGYTF	TGCGCCAGCAGCCAGGACTTCGGGGGGGCAGGAAGGGGCTACACCTTC
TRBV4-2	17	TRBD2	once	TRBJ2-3	CASSHGGGAGGPDTQYF	TGTGCCAGCAGCCACGGCGGGGGCGCGGGGGGCCCAGATACGCAGTATTTT
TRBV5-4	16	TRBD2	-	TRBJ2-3	CASSSGGAWSTDTQYF	TGTGCCAGCAGCTCGGGGGGGGCATGGAGCACAGATACGCAGTATTTT
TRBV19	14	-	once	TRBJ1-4	CASSWTVTNEKLFF	TGTGCCAGTAGTTGGACAGTAACTAATGAAAAACTGTTTTTT
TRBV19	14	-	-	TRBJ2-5	CASSPIDRPETQYF	TGTGCCAGTAGTCCTATCGACAGGCCAGAGACCCAGTACTTC
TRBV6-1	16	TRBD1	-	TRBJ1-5	CASSGYRGQLSQPQHF	TGTGCCAGCAGTGGATACAGGGGGCAGTTGAGTCAGCCCCAGCATTTT
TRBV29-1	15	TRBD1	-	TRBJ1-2	CSAEREPGQGNGYTF	TGCAGCGCCGAAAGAGAACCGGGACAGGGTAATGGCTACACCTTC
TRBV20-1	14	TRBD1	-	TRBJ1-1	CSASSPDRGLLAFF	TGCAGTGCTAGTTCGCCGGACAGGGGGCTTTTGGCTTTCTTT
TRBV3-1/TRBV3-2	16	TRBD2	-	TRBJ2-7	CASSHTLLAGGREQYF	TGTGCCAGCAGCCACACCTTACTAGCGGGGGGTCGAGAGCAGTACTTC
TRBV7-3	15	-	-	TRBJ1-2	CASSLIGVGSYGYTF	TGTGCCAGCAGCTTAATCGGGGTCGGGAGCTATGGCTACACCTTC
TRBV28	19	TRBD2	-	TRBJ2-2	CASSSIRRLAGAMTGELFF	TGTGCCAGCAGTTCCATCCGGAGACTAGCGGGGGCCATGACCGGGGAGCTGTTTTTT
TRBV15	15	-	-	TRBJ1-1	CATSRGGRDNTEAFF	TGTGCCACCAGCAGAGGAGGGAGGGACAACACTGAAGCTTTCTTT
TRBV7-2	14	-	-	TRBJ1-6	CASSQRQGRSPLHF	TGTGCCAGCAGCCAGAGGCAGGGGAGATCACCCCTCCACTTT
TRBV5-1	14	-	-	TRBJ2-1	CASQVGGPYNERFF	TGCGCCAGCCAGGTGGGGGGACCCTACAATGAGCGGTTCTTC
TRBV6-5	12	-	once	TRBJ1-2	CASSLRGGGYTF	TGTGCCAGCAGTTTGCGGGGGGGAGGCTACACCTTC
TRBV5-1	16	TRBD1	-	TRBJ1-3	CASSLVDRVSGNTIYF	TGCGCCAGCAGCTTGGTGGACAGGGTCTCTGGAAACACCATATATTTT
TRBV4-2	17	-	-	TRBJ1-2	CASSQDLQGIAFDGYTF	TGTGCCAGCAGCCAAGATTTACAGGGAATAGCATTCGATGGCTACACCTTC
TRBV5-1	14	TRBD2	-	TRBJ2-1	CASSLRGGLNEQFF	TGCGCCAGCAGCTTGCGGGGGGGCCTAAATGAGCAGTTCTTC
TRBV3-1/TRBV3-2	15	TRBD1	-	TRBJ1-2	CASSQTGQGVSGYTF	TGTGCCAGCAGCCAAACGGGACAGGGTGTCTCTGGCTACACCTTC
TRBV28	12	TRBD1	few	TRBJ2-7	CASGQVAGEQYF	TGTGCCAGCGGACAGGTTGCTGGCGAGCAGTACTTC
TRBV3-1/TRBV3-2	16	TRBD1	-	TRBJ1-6	CASSQYPGTDTSPLHF	TGTGCCAGCAGCCAATACCCAGGGACAGACACTTCACCCCTCCACTTT
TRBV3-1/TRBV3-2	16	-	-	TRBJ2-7	CASSQDQGGFSYEQYF	TGTGCCAGCAGCCAAGATCAAGGAGGGTTCTCCTACGAGCAGTACTTC
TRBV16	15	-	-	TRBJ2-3	CASSHSGRPTDTQYF	TGTGCCAGCAGCCACTCAGGCAGACCCACAGATACGCAGTATTTT
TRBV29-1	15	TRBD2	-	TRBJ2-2	CSVGPAGGPGGELFF	TGCAGCGTTGGTCCAGCGGGGGGGCCTGGCGGGGAGCTGTTTTTT
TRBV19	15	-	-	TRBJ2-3	CASSIPTGPTDTQYF	TGTGCCAGTAGTATCCCGACTGGTCCCACAGATACGCAGTATTTT
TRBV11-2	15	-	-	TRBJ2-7	CASSLAPGSGYEQYF	TGTGCCAGCAGCTTGGCTCCGGGTTCCGGGTACGAGCAGTACTTC
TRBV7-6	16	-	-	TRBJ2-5	CASSLAPRGQGETQYF	TGTGCCAGCAGCTTAGCGCCGAGGGGTCAGGGGGAGACCCAGTACTTC
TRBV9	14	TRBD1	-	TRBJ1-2	CASSATTGVYGYTF	TGTGCCAGCAGCGCCACGACAGGGGTCTATGGCTACACCTTC
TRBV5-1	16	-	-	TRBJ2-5	CASRLRSDSGTRTQYF	TGCGCCAGCAGGTTACGGTCGGATAGCGGCACCCGCACCCAGTACTTC
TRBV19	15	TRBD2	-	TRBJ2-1	CASNLAGAQYNEQFF	TGTGCCAGTAATCTAGCGGGGGCCCAATACAATGAGCAGTTCTTC
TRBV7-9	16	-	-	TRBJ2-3	CASSLRASLSTDTQYF	TGTGCCAGCAGCTTAAGGGCTAGCCTTAGCACAGATACGCAGTATTTT
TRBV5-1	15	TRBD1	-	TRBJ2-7	CASSLAPTGDYEQYF	TGCGCCAGCAGCTTGGCGCCGACAGGGGACTACGAGCAGTACTTC